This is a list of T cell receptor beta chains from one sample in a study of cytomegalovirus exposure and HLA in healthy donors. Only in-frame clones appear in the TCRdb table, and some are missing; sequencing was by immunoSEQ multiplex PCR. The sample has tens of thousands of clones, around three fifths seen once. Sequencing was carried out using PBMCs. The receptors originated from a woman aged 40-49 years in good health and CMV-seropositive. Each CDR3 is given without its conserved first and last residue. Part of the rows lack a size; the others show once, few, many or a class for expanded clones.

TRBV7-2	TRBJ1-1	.	ASSKLAAGNTEAF
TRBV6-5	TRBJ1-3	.	ASSRGTHSGNTIY
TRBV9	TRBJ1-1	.	ASSFGGGVNTEAF
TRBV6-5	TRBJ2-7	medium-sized	ASSPGTGRYEQY
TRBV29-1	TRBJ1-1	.	SVGNTGGVYTEAF
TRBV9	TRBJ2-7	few	ASSASGGGGYEQY
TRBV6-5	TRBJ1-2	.	ASSTGNKGGYT
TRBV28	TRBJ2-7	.	ASMTLQNYEQY
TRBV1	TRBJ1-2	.	TSSQAVGTDGYT
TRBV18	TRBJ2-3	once	ASSPREGADTQY
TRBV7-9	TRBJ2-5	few	ASSSGLAGEETQY
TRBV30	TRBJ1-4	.	AWSEGTGNIYEKLF
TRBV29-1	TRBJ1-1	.	SAGLGNTEAF
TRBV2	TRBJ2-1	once	ASSTMALVSYNEQF